This T cell receptor beta chain was sequenced during a study of response to subunit inactivated influenza vaccine. Only a few counts were recorded for this clonotype. V gave up 4 bases and J gave up 4 bases, with 11 bases separating them. Germline V gene lookup returns CDR1 KGHSH and CDR2 LQKENI. The CDR3 is made up of 15 amino acids. Each CDR3 protein gets one entry after TCRdb re-called the RT-PCR reads with MiXCR. The data contain 500,000 to 600,000 distinct CDR3 sequences, approximately 7.6% of them seen just once; the ten biggest clones take up 10% to 15%. This clonotype was sampled from a man between 45 and 75 years old who received an inactivated influenza vaccine. Here the sequenced sample was PBMCs from blood, taken around 25 months after vaccination. The gene calls are TRBV18 and TRBJ1-6; D gene ambiguous. The CDR3 reads CASSREGRYNSPLHF. The DNA of the CDR3 is TGTGCCAGCTCACGAGAAGGACGGTATAATTCACCCCTCCACTTT.